Shown below are 8 T cell receptor beta chains from a single sample sequenced in a study of T cell changes during pregnancy in multiple sclerosis. The data were produced by immunoSEQ multiplex PCR, yet TCRdb's version contains in-frame clones alone and is incomplete. Of over 70,000 clones in the sample, about 91% were seen once. Sequencing was performed on peripheral blood, taken in the first trimester of pregnancy. The receptors derive from a female donor in good health, enrolled as a control in a pregnancy study.

The CDR3: CASRGGGINEKLFF. The CDR3 bases are TGTGCCAGCCGTGGGGGAGGGATCAATGAAAAACTGTTTTTT. V is TRBV19 and J is TRBJ1-4; perhaps TRBD1 as D (5 bases). Germline V gene lookup returns CDR1 LNHDA and CDR2 SQIVND (reference sequence). The CDR3 sequence is 14 residues long. Trimming removed 9 bases from V and 5 bases from J, with 16 bases in between.

The genes are TRBV6-1 and TRBJ1-4; perhaps TRBD1 as D (6 bases). The CDR3 is 13 amino acids. V shed 6 bases and J shed 6 bases, with 11 bases lying between them. Germline V CDR1 and CDR2: MNHNS, SASEGT. The CDR3 DNA is TGTGCCAGCAGGGAACAGGGTTATGAAAAACTGTTTTTT. Its translation: CASREQGYEKLFF.

CDR3 region: CASSQDSPEAFF. CDR3 sequence (DNA): TGTGCCAGCAGCCAGGACAGCCCTGAAGCTTTCTTT. V usage is TRBV2 and J usage is TRBJ1-1; the D gene is possibly TRBD1 (6 bases). Germline CDR1 is SNHLY and CDR2 is FYNNEI. This CDR3 has 12 amino acids. Trimming took off 6 bases at V and 6 bases at J, with 11 bases between the two ends.

The chain combines TRBV4-1 with TRBJ1-4, with TRBD1 matching over 7 bases. The CDR3 sequence is 15 residues long. The germline V gene encodes CDR1 MGHRA and CDR2 YSYEKL. Trimming at V came to 7 bases and at J to 5 bases, leaving 10 bases not matched to a gene. The CDR3 DNA sequence: TGCGCCAGCACCACTATCGGGACAGAAAATGAAAAACTGTTTTTT. Amino acids: CASTTIGTENEKLFF.

This sequence joins TRBV5-5 and TRBJ2-3; TRBD1 is a possible D gene (5 bases). Germline V gene data show CDR1 as SGHKS and CDR2 as YYEKEE (reference sequence). CDR3 size: 14 residues. V lost 3 bases and J 3 bases, leaving 11 bases between the germline ends. The CDR3 nucleotides are TGTGCCAGCAGCTCAGGGATGAGAACAGATACGCAGTATTTT. This encodes CASSSGMRTDTQYF.

J is TRBJ1-1 and V is TRBV4-3, with D hard to call. The germline gives CDR1 LGHNA, CDR2 YSLEER. This CDR3 spans 14 amino acids. The V end was cut by 3 bases, the J end by 5 bases, with 13 bases between. The CDR3 is CASSQTEGRTEAFF. The CDR3 DNA reads TGCGCCAGCAGCCAGACGGAAGGGAGGACTGAAGCTTTCTTT.

The chain combines TRBV7-9 with TRBJ1-2, with 8 bases lining up with TRBD1. The CDR3 extends over 13 amino acids. Germline V gene lookup returns CDR1 SEHNR and CDR2 FQNEAQ (reference sequence). With V trimmed by 3 bases and J by 5 bases, 2 bases remained unmatched. The CDR3 nucleotides are TGTGCCAGCAGCTTCGGGACAGGATATGGCTACACCTTC. Translation: CASSFGTGYGYTF.

The gene calls are TRBV20-1 and TRBJ1-1; no definite D call. CDR3 size: 11 residues. Germline V lookup: CDR1 DFQATT, CDR2 SNEGSKA (reference sequence). Trimming took 7 bases from V and 4 from J, leaving 10 bases between them. CDR3: CSGWRITEAFF. CDR3 nucleotides: TGCAGTGGTTGGAGAATCACTGAAGCTTTCTTT.